This T cell receptor (beta chain) was sequenced in a study of blood T cell repertoires in COVID-19. Study summary: Whether acute or convalescent, the COVID-19 samples came from the United States, Italy and Spain.

Per the authors' pipeline: Reference gene primer amplification gave nucleated cell count estimates. Only in-frame clones appear in the TCRdb table, and some are missing; sequencing was by immunoSEQ multiplex PCR. The V and J calls and the clone size are those of that table, but D and trimming were determined from the DNA. Here the sample spans more than 100,000 clones, 88% being singletons. Germline CDR1 reads KGHDR; CDR2 reads SFDVKD. Trimming took 5 bases from V and 4 from J; bases not matched to a gene: 7. The CDR3 is 15 residues long. The TCR was taken from a woman aged 45-65 years with active or convalescent COVID-19. J is TRBJ2-1 and V is TRBV24-1; 7 bases match TRBD2. Sequenced material: peripheral blood. The CDR3 DNA is TGTGCCACCAGTGTACCTAGCGGAATGTACAATGAGCAGTTCTTC. This codes for CATSVPSGMYNEQFF.